Listed below are T cell receptor beta chains from one sample, sequenced in a study of blood T cell repertoires in COVID-19. TCRdb's copy holds only in-frame clones and misses some; the assay was immunoSEQ multiplex PCR. The sample holds about 230,000 clones, 70% to 90% seen once. The sample was peripheral blood. The receptors come from a man over 45 with COVID-19, enrolled during active disease. Both conserved end residues are part of each CDR3. The D gene is left open where the match is weak. The size of a clone is reported for some rows only, either as once, few or many, or as a class for expanded clones.

.,TRBJ2-7,TRBV12-3/TRBV12-4,.,CASSLRGRYEQYF,TGTGCCAGCAGCCTCCGGGGTAGATACGAGCAGTACTTC
.,TRBJ2-5,TRBV5-4,.,CASSLGGTEAQYF,TGTGCCAGCAGCCTGGGAGGCACCGAGGCCCAGTACTTC
few,TRBJ1-5,TRBV20-1,.,CSASRGGARQPQHF,TGCAGTGCTAGTAGGGGGGGGGCACGACAGCCCCAGCATTTT
once,TRBJ2-3,TRBV12-3/TRBV12-4,.,CASGGDTQYF,TGTGCCAGCGGAGGAGATACGCAGTATTTT
once,TRBJ1-2,TRBV28,.,CASSSGDRGNYGYTF,TGTGCCAGCAGTTCGGGGGATCGTGGTAACTATGGCTACACCTTC
.,TRBJ2-3,TRBV6-6,.,CASSYVEGGDTQYF,TGTGCCAGCAGTTACGTAGAGGGTGGAGATACGCAGTATTTT
few,TRBJ1-6,TRBV3-1/TRBV3-2,.,CASSQEPGLSPLHF,TGTGCCAGCAGCCAAGAGCCAGGTCTTTCACCCCTCCACTTT
.,TRBJ2-5,TRBV3-1/TRBV3-2,TRBD1,CASSHRTGEETQYF,TGTGCCAGCAGCCACCGGACAGGGGAGGAGACCCAGTACTTC
once,TRBJ2-7,TRBV6-5,.,CASSPTGTNYEQYF,TGTGCCAGCAGCCCAACAGGGACAAACTACGAGCAGTACTTC
.,TRBJ2-5,TRBV3-1/TRBV3-2,TRBD2,CASSPRRGGQETQYF,TGTGCCAGCAGCCCCCGGCGGGGGGGACAAGAGACCCAGTACTTC
.,TRBJ2-7,TRBV30,.,CAWDRTYEQYF,TGTGCCTGGGACAGGACCTACGAGCAGTACTTC
.,TRBJ1-5,TRBV6-5,TRBD1,CASTGGGNQPQHF,TGTGCCAGCACAGGGGGCGGCAATCAGCCCCAGCATTTT
.,TRBJ2-2,TRBV5-4,.,CASSFGPGNTGELFF,TGTGCCAGCAGCTTCGGTCCCGGGAACACCGGGGAGCTGTTTTTT
.,TRBJ2-2,TRBV4-1,TRBD1,CASNRDRGVVDTGELFF,TGCGCCAGCAATCGGGACAGGGGGGTGGTGGACACCGGGGAGCTGTTTTTT
.,TRBJ1-3,TRBV7-6,TRBD1,CASSVPQGISGNTIYF,TGTGCCAGCAGCGTACCACAGGGGATCTCTGGAAACACCATATATTTT
once,TRBJ2-1,TRBV5-4,.,CASSVDSLTYNEQFF,TGTGCCAGCAGCGTCGACAGTCTTACCTACAATGAGCAGTTCTTC
once,TRBJ2-7,TRBV6-6,TRBD1,CASSSTGYEQYF,TGTGCCAGCAGCTCGACAGGGTACGAGCAGTACTTC
.,TRBJ1-2,TRBV30,.,CAWSRGEPQGGYGYTF,TGTGCCTGGAGCCGAGGGGAGCCACAGGGCGGCTATGGCTACACCTTC
.,TRBJ1-4,TRBV28,TRBD1,CASLPGGQGEKLFF,TGTGCCAGCCTACCCGGTGGACAGGGGGAAAAACTGTTTTTT
few,TRBJ2-3,TRBV6-5,.,CASRPVGGNTQYF,TGTGCCAGCAGGCCCGTGGGGGGTAATACGCAGTATTTT
.,TRBJ1-1,TRBV18,TRBD1,CASSPQEGGTGGTSEAFF,TGTGCCAGCTCACCCCAAGAAGGAGGGACAGGGGGCACGTCTGAAGCTTTCTTT
.,TRBJ2-7,TRBV7-2,.,CASSLGGSEQYF,TGTGCCAGCAGCTTAGGTGGGAGCGAGCAGTACTTC
.,TRBJ1-4,TRBV6-5,TRBD1,CATGTDVLPNEKLFF,TGTGCCACCGGGACAGACGTACTGCCTAATGAAAAACTGTTTTTT
.,TRBJ2-3,TRBV6-6,TRBD2,CASSQTSGSLGTDTQYF,TGTGCCAGCAGTCAAACTAGCGGGAGTCTCGGCACAGATACGCAGTATTTT
many,TRBJ2-7,TRBV28,.,CASEGYEQYF,TGTGCCAGCGAGGGCTACGAGCAGTACTTC
.,TRBJ2-2,TRBV5-4,TRBD1,CASSLFGTGNTGELFF,TGTGCCAGCAGCTTGTTCGGGACAGGGAACACCGGGGAGCTGTTTTTT
.,TRBJ2-2,TRBV5-4,.,CASSQGTQANTGELFF,TGTGCCAGCAGCCAGGGGACGCAGGCGAACACCGGGGAGCTGTTTTTT
.,TRBJ2-3,TRBV24-1,.,CATSDPDSNTDTQYF,TGTGCCACCAGTGATCCTGACAGTAACACAGATACGCAGTATTTT
.,TRBJ1-4,TRBV25-1,.,CASSESWGLATNEKLFF,TGTGCCAGCAGTGAATCCTGGGGGCTGGCAACTAATGAAAAACTGTTTTTT
.,TRBJ1-1,TRBV18,TRBD1,CASSPKGQGGLNTEAFF,TGTGCCAGCTCACCAAAGGGACAGGGGGGACTGAACACTGAAGCTTTCTTT
.,TRBJ2-3,TRBV7-9,.,CASSFSIGGTDTQYF,TGTGCCAGCAGCTTTTCTATAGGGGGCACAGATACGCAGTATTTT
.,TRBJ1-4,TRBV5-1,.,CASSWGLTGFNEKLFF,TGCGCCAGCAGCTGGGGACTAACAGGGTTTAATGAAAAACTGTTTTTT
.,TRBJ2-3,TRBV6-5,TRBD2,CASSYLAGRSDTQYF,TGTGCCAGCAGTTATTTAGCGGGGCGCTCAGATACGCAGTATTTT
.,TRBJ2-2,TRBV28,.,CASSHDSTGELFF,TGTGCCAGCAGTCATGACAGTACCGGGGAGCTGTTTTTT
.,TRBJ1-4,TRBV5-1,.,CASSLGRQLSVLFF,TGCGCCAGCAGCTTGGGTCGACAGCTTTCGGTACTGTTTTTT
.,TRBJ2-7,TRBV6-5,TRBD1,CASRGQGSLYEQYF,TGTGCCAGCAGGGGACAGGGCAGCCTCTACGAGCAGTACTTC
.,TRBJ2-5,TRBV7-9,TRBD1,CASSLGQGKTQYF,TGTGCCAGCAGCTTAGGACAGGGAAAGACCCAGTACTTC
once,TRBJ2-2,TRBV19,TRBD1,CASRRTGEVTGELFF,TGTGCCAGTCGACGGACAGGGGAGGTTACCGGGGAGCTGTTTTTT
once,TRBJ2-7,TRBV18,.,CASSPTPGVYEQYF,TGTGCCAGCTCACCGACCCCAGGGGTCTACGAGCAGTACTTC
.,TRBJ2-1,TRBV7-3,.,CASSLGGPYNEQFF,TGTGCCAGCAGCTTGGGAGGCCCCTACAATGAGCAGTTCTTC
.,TRBJ2-7,TRBV7-2,.,CASSHGYEQYF,TGTGCCAGCAGCCACGGCTACGAGCAGTACTTC
.,TRBJ1-5,TRBV6-5,.,CASSFRGNQPQHF,TGTGCCAGCAGTTTTCGGGGCAATCAGCCCCAGCATTTT
.,TRBJ2-2,TRBV3-1/TRBV3-2,.,CASSQFTGPMDTGELFF,TGTGCCAGCAGCCAATTCACAGGCCCTATGGACACCGGGGAGCTGTTTTTT
.,TRBJ2-7,TRBV29-1,TRBD1,CSVAPGTGTYEQYF,TGCAGCGTCGCCCCCGGGACAGGGACCTACGAGCAGTACTTC